Below are 18 T cell receptor beta chains sequenced from a single sample in a study of human T cells and chemical hapten exposure. A single record per CDR3 protein comes from TCRdb applying MiXCR to the RACE reads. Of 360,000 or so distinct CDR3 sequences listed, about 6.3% are singletons. Time point described: patch test 2, 6 weeks after DPC sensitization. Treatment specified: therapeutic diphenylcyclopropenone sensitization with weekly scalp DPC. Specimen: whole blood, collected in connection with sensitization to the hapten diphenylcyclopropenone (DPC). The receptors here all came from a woman aged 18-29 years with alopecia areata. Some clones in this sample may be carry-over from other donors' samples.

This clonotype was seen ten or more times. This chain connects TRBV28 to TRBJ1-2; the D is unclear. Trimming stripped 5 bases from V and 1 base from J, with 17 bases between. The germline gives CDR1 MDHEN, CDR2 SYDVKM. The CDR3 contains 16 residues. CDR3 nucleotides: TGTGCCAGCAGTCCCTTATACGGGAAGGGTAACTATGGCTACACCTTC. Its protein product is CASSPLYGKGNYGYTF.

This clonotype occurred a few times. The chain is built from TRBV29-1 and TRBJ1-2; a weak D match, TRBD1 (6 bases). The CDR3 loop spans 12 amino acids. Germline values: CDR1 SQVTM, CDR2 ANQGSEA. Trimming removed 6 bases from V and 4 bases from J, with 12 bases in between. The CDR3: CSVTGQSYGYTF. CDR3 sequence (DNA): TGCAGCGTCACTGGACAGAGCTATGGCTACACCTTC.

Ten or more counts support this clonotype. The V call is TRBV2, the J call TRBJ2-7, with D possibly matching TRBD1 (6 bases). CDR3 length: 16 residues. The germline V and J ends were trimmed by 1 base and 1 base, with 14 bases remaining between them. Looked up from germline, CDR1 is SNHLY and CDR2 is FYNNEI. The CDR3 nucleotides are TGTGCCAGCAGTGAAGGAAGGACAGATTCTTCCTACGAGCAGTACTTC. Its protein is CASSEGRTDSSYEQYF.

The gene calls are TRBV29-1 and TRBJ1-2; no reliable D call. V was trimmed by 6 bases and J by 2 bases, leaving 10 bases between them. CDR3 size: 12 residues. Germline assignment: CDR1 SQVTM and CDR2 ANQGSEA. The CDR3 loop reads CSVYITNYGYTF. For the CDR3, the DNA is TGCAGCGTCTATATCACCAACTATGGCTACACCTTC.

For the CDR3, the DNA is TGTGCCAGCAGTTACTCGCGGACTAGGTACGAGCAGTACTTC. It yields the protein CASSYSRTRYEQYF. The chain employs TRBV6-2 or TRBV6-3 and TRBJ2-7; 7 bases agree with TRBD2. This CDR3 is 14 amino acids long. Germline-derived CDR1 and CDR2 are MNHEY and SVGEGT. V lost 0 bases to trimming and J lost 4 bases; unmatched junction nucleotides: 3.

The sample holds many counts of this clonotype. V and J are TRBV6-2 or TRBV6-3 and TRBJ1-1; D possibly corresponds to TRBD1 (6 bases). Germline-derived CDR1 and CDR2 are MNHEY and SVGEGT. Between the trimmed V and J ends, which lost 7 bases and 5 bases, there was a span of 20 bases. This CDR3 contains 15 residues. CDR3 sequence (DNA): TGTGCCAGCACCTCCGGGGGGCAGGGAGGAACTGAAGCTTTCTTT. Protein product: CASTSGGQGGTEAFF.

This clonotype was observed many times. V and J are TRBV4-3 and TRBJ1-1; tentatively, D is TRBD1 (6 bases). Germline CDR1 LGHNA, CDR2 YSLEER. The length of the CDR3 is 15 residues. V lost 0 bases to trimming and J lost 7 bases, with 15 bases between them. Here the CDR3 DNA reads TGCGCCAGCAGCCAAGATCGGGGGCGGAGCGATGAAGCTTTCTTT. Its protein is CASSQDRGRSDEAFF.

This clonotype was detected a few times. The V and J genes are TRBV7-8 and TRBJ1-3; the match to TRBD1 covers 7 bases. The ends lost 3 bases at V and 4 bases at J; junction bases unmatched: 12. Germline V CDR1 and CDR2: SGHVS, FQNEAQ. This CDR3 is 17 amino acids long. The CDR3 DNA sequence: TGTGCCAGCAGCTTCGTATGGGGGACAGATGCGGGAAACACCATATATTTT. It translates to CASSFVWGTDAGNTIYF.

At least ten counts were recorded for this clonotype. One junction end does not reproduce the germline sequence, and a read error may be involved. The chain links TRBV7-9 to TRBJ1-5, with a possible D match to TRBD1 (5 bases). Looked up from germline, CDR1 is SEHNR and CDR2 is FQNEAQ (reference sequence). The CDR3 contains 12 residues. DNA of the CDR3: TGTGCCAGCAGCTTAGGAACCGGGACCCAAGATTTT. Amino acid sequence: CASSLGTGTQDF.

This clonotype has more than one count but fewer than ten. V is TRBV7-4 and J is TRBJ1-2; TRBD1 aligns across 10 bases. Germline-derived CDR1 and CDR2 are SGHVT and SQSDAQ. V shed 6 bases, J shed 6 bases, and the junction held 7 bases outside the gene matches. This CDR3 is built from 14 residues. The CDR3 DNA sequence: TGTGCCAGCAGGACACCGGGGACAGGGGATGGCTACACCTTC. This gives the protein CASRTPGTGDGYTF.

The chain carries TRBV25-1 and TRBJ2-5; 12 nucleotides agree with TRBD2. The CDR3 length is 18 residues. V lost 2 bases to trimming and J lost 4 bases; unmatched junction nucleotides: 11. Germline V gives CDR1 MGHDK, CDR2 SYGVNS. CDR3 in DNA: TGTGCCAGCAGTGAAGAGGTGACTAGCGGGGGTCTTGGAGAGACCCAGTACTTC. Translating gives CASSEEVTSGGLGETQYF.

This clonotype was seen repeatedly, ten times or more. The J gene is TRBJ1-1, the V gene TRBV29-1; perhaps TRBD1 as D (6 bases). Trimming stripped 6 bases from V and 1 base from J, with 9 bases between. Germline CDR1 is SQVTM and CDR2 is ANQGSEA. The CDR3 loop spans 12 amino acids. The CDR3 DNA reads as TGCAGCGTACGGACAGAGAACACTGAAGCTTTCTTT. Encoded protein: CSVRTENTEAFF.

This clonotype was seen only a few times. V usage is TRBV10-3 and J usage is TRBJ1-6; weak D call: TRBD1 (5 bases). Germline V CDR1 and CDR2: ENHRY, SYGVKD. Deletions cut 10 bases from V and 10 bases from J, with 14 bases between. This CDR3 has 12 residues. CDR3 residues: CASGGSGSPLHF. The CDR3 DNA reads TGTGCCAGTGGGGGGAGTGGGTCACCCCTCCACTTT.

The chain uses TRBV7-2 and TRBJ2-3; D remains unclear. Trimming took off 1 base at V and 2 bases at J, with 10 bases between the two ends. The CDR3 is made up of 15 amino acids. Germline V gene sequence: CDR1 SGHTA, CDR2 FQGNSA. The CDR3 nucleotides read TGTGCCAGCAGCTTAGGCGGCTGGAACACAGATACGCAGTATTTT. Translated: CASSLGGWNTDTQYF.

This clonotype has at least ten counts. V and J are TRBV6-2 or TRBV6-3 and TRBJ2-6; D is perhaps TRBD1 (5 bases). The CDR3 sequence is 15 residues long. V was shortened by 7 bases and J by 0 bases, with 10 bases between the two germline ends. Germline loops: CDR1 MNHEY, CDR2 SVGEGT. The CDR3 protein is CASTPQVSGANVLTF. The CDR3 DNA reads as TGTGCCAGCACCCCACAGGTCTCTGGGGCCAACGTCCTGACTTTC.

This clonotype appeared many times. CDR3 bases: TGTGCCAGCAGTCGACCGGGACAGCTCACTGAAGCTTTCTTT. Translated: CASSRPGQLTEAFF. V and J are TRBV6-6 and TRBJ1-1; 7 bases fit TRBD1. There are 14 residues in the CDR3. Per the germline V gene, CDR1 is MNHNY and CDR2 is SVGAGI (reference sequence). The J segment lost 4 bases and the V segment lost 5 bases, leaving 7 bases of the junction unmatched.

CDR3 region: CASSLNPANLGQPQHF. CDR3 coding DNA: TGTGCCAGCAGCTTAAACCCCGCCAACCTTGGACAGCCCCAGCATTTT. This chain uses TRBV7-2 with TRBJ1-5; D gene unclear. Germline V gene lookup returns CDR1 SGHTA and CDR2 FQGNSA. The CDR3 is 16 residues long. Trimming pared 2 bases from V and 7 bases from J, leaving 18 bases between.

The chain combines TRBV27 with TRBJ2-1; 11 bases fit TRBD2. CDR1 and CDR2 from the germline V gene are MNHEY and SMNVEV (reference sequence). V shed 7 bases, J shed 0 bases, and the junction held 17 bases outside the gene matches. CDR3 length: 20 amino acids. For the CDR3, the DNA is TGTGCCAGCACCCCTCTTTGGGTAGCGGGGGGGGTGAGCTCCTACAATGAGCAGTTCTTC. Amino acids: CASTPLWVAGGVSSYNEQFF.